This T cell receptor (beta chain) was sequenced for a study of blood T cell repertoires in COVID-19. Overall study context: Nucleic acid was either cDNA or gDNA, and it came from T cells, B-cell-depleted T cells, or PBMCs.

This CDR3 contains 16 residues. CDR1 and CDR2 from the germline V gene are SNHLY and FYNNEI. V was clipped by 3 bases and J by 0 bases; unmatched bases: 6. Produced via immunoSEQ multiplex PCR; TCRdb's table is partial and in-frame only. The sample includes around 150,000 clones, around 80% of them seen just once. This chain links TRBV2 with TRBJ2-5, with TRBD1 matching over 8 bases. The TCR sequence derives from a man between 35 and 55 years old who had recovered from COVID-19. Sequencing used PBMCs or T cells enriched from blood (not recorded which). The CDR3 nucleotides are TGTGCCAGCAGTGAGCCGGACAGGGTAAACCAAGAGACCCAGTACTTC. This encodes CASSEPDRVNQETQYF.